This TCR beta chain was identified in a study of T-cell reconstitution after alpha-beta-depleted transplantation in children. The CDR3 sequence is 16 residues long. The V gene's germline CDR1 is MNHEY and CDR2 SMNVEV (reference sequence). V gave up 6 bases and J gave up 0 bases; unmatched junction bases: 6. This clonotype came up a few times. A library of TCRbeta sequences, prepared with unique molecular identifiers, was generated. TCRdb processed the PCR reads anew with MiXCR; each CDR3 protein has one entry. The sample yields hundreds of thousands of distinct CDR3 sequences, approximately 12% seen once.

This clonotype originated in a human donor who donated a stem cell graft to a child with combined immunodeficiency. The chain links TRBV27 to TRBJ2-1, with TRBD2 matching over 9 bases. The specimen comprised PBMCs from the stem cell graft donor, sampled from the stem cell graft. This CDR3 reads CASSTSGSSSYNEQFF. The DNA of the CDR3 is TGTGCCAGCAGCACTAGCGGGTCTAGCTCCTACAATGAGCAGTTCTTC.